The clone carrying this T cell receptor beta chain has only a few counts. Antigen: not known. Of the isolated RNA, all was reverse transcribed, and so the sequenced material was expressed TCRB transcripts. Sequencing used immunoSEQ multiplex PCR; TCRdb keeps in-frame clones, though not all of them. The table shows about 650,000 clones, with around an eighth occurring only once. The data are from a study of beta chain features in type 1 diabetes. Whole-study results and caveats: There was a moderate but significant shortening of TCRB CDR3s in all four CD4+ subsets of Type 1 diabetes patients.

Germline V lookup: CDR1 SEHNR, CDR2 FQNEAQ (reference sequence). This CDR3 has 11 residues. V lost 2 bases, J lost 7 bases, and 6 bases lay in between. What was sequenced was naive CD4+ T cells from blood. The receptor comes from a man aged 25-45 years with type 1 diabetes. This rearrangement joins TRBV7-9 to TRBJ2-7; no clear D. In DNA form, the CDR3 reads TGTGCCAGCAGCTTAAAAGTGGAGCAGTACTTC. Translated: CASSLKVEQYF.